The 24 T cell receptor beta chains below all came from one sample that was sequenced in a study of cytomegalovirus exposure and HLA in healthy donors. PCR primers comprised 60 Vbeta and 13 Jbeta primers. TCRdb's copy holds only in-frame clones and misses some; the assay was immunoSEQ multiplex PCR. Seen here are approximately 150,000 clones, roughly 80% observed once, and the top ten hold 2.9%. Sample: PBMCs. The receptors originated from a young woman in good health and CMV-seronegative.

This CDR3 is CASSLTGGMNTEAFF. In nucleotides, the CDR3 is TGTGCCAGCAGCTTGACAGGGGGCATGAACACTGAAGCTTTCTTT. This chain connects TRBV7-2 to TRBJ1-1; 10 bases agree with TRBD1. The CDR3 is made up of 15 amino acids. J was trimmed by 0 bases and V by 3 bases; bases with no gene match: 1. The V gene's germline CDR1 is SGHTA and CDR2 FQGNSA.

The chain couples TRBV5-1 to TRBJ2-7, with TRBD2 matching 11 bases. Germline-derived CDR1 and CDR2 are SGHRS and YFSETQ. There are 15 residues in the CDR3. Trimming cost V 8 bases and J 5 bases; bases outside gene matches: 12. CDR3 loop: CASRLAGQLFDEQYF. In DNA form, the CDR3 reads TGCGCCAGTAGACTAGCGGGACAGCTTTTCGACGAGCAGTACTTC.

The rearrangement joins TRBV4-1 to TRBJ2-3, with 12 positions matching TRBD2. The CDR3 length is 17 residues. J was trimmed by 3 bases and V by 1 base; bases with no gene match: 5. CDR1 and CDR2 (germline): MGHRA, YSYEKL. The DNA of the CDR3 is TGCGCCAGCAGCCAAGTTGCTAGCGGGGGGGCAACAGATACGCAGTATTTT. Its protein product is CASSQVASGGATDTQYF.

The chain employs TRBV14 and TRBJ2-5; possibly TRBD1 for D (6 bases). The J call is in doubt because the DNA end fits TRBJ2-7 better. Looked up from germline, CDR1 is SGHDN and CDR2 is FVKESK. The CDR3 spans 13 residues. CDR3 DNA: TGTGCCAGCAGTCCTAGGGGGTCCGGCGAGCAGTACTTC. Protein product: CASSPRGSGEQYF.

V is TRBV11-2 and J is TRBJ1-4; the match to TRBD1 covers 8 bases. V trimming: 1 base; J trimming: 5 bases; junction bases outside the gene matches: 6. The CDR3 consists of 16 residues. The germline gives CDR1 SGHAT, CDR2 FQNNGV. The CDR3 protein is CASSLGWGTGNEKLFF. CDR3 nucleotides: TGTGCCAGCAGCTTAGGATGGGGGACAGGAAATGAAAAACTGTTTTTT. The full variable domain, in which reference TRBV11-2 and TRBJ1-4 provide the parts outside the CDR3, is EAGVAQSPRYKIIEKRQSVAFWCNPISGHATLYWYQQILGQGPKLLIQFQNNGVVDDSQLPKDRFSAERLKGVDSTLKIQPAKLEDSAVYLCASSLGWGTGNEKLFFGSGTQLSVL.

The CDR3: CASSLSGPNYGYTF. The CDR3 region has the DNA TGTGCCAGCAGTTTATCAGGCCCCAACTATGGCTACACCTTC. The chain is built from TRBV28 and TRBJ1-2; D remains unclear. V lost 1 base, J lost 2 bases, and 8 bases lay in between. This CDR3 is 14 amino acids long. Germline V CDR1 and CDR2: MDHEN, SYDVKM.

The gene calls are TRBV19 and TRBJ1-2, with D possibly TRBD1 on 5 matching bases. Trimming took 5 bases from V and 4 from J, leaving 17 bases between them. The CDR3 length is 15 residues. Germline V lookup: CDR1 LNHDA, CDR2 SQIVND (reference sequence). The CDR3 sequence is CASSHGTPPGYGYTF. In nucleotides, the CDR3 is TGTGCCAGTAGTCACGGGACTCCACCGGGCTATGGCTACACCTTC. Full variable domain (rest looked up from reference TRBV19 and TRBJ1-2): DGGITQSPKYLFRKEGQNVTLSCEQNLNHDAMYWYRQDPGQGLRLIYYSQIVNDFQKGDIAEGYSVSREKKESFPLTVTSAQKNPTAFYLCASSHGTPPGYGYTFGSGTRLTVV.

The chain employs TRBV25-1 and TRBJ2-1, with a possible D match to TRBD1 (6 bases). The CDR3 is 14 amino acids. The V end was cut by 4 bases, the J end by 4 bases, with 11 bases between. CDR1 and CDR2 (germline): MGHDK, SYGVNS. The chain's CDR3 is CASSGGGQYNEQFF. CDR3 coding DNA: TGTGCCAGCAGTGGAGGTGGACAGTACAATGAGCAGTTCTTC.

CDR3 amino acids: CAWERQGNTEAFF. The CDR3 DNA is TGTGCCTGGGAAAGACAGGGGAACACTGAAGCTTTCTTT. The chain carries TRBV30 and TRBJ1-1; the match to TRBD1 covers 7 bases. Germline CDR1 reads GTSNPN; CDR2 reads SVGIG (reference sequence). The CDR3 has 13 amino acids. The V gene end was trimmed by 5 bases and the J gene end by 1 base; junction bases not matched to a gene: 4.

This chain links TRBV10-3 with TRBJ1-4; no clear D gene. This CDR3 spans 15 amino acids. Germline values: CDR1 ENHRY, CDR2 SYGVKD. Trimming stripped 6 bases from V and 0 bases from J, with 11 bases between. Written as DNA, the CDR3 is TGTGCCATCAGACAATCCCTTGCAACTAATGAAAAACTGTTTTTT. Amino acid sequence: CAIRQSLATNEKLFF.

The chain links TRBV29-1 to TRBJ2-2; a weak D match, TRBD2 (5 bases). Germline V gives CDR1 SQVTM, CDR2 ANQGSEA. The V end was cut by 7 bases, the J end by 0 bases, with 12 bases between. CDR3 size: 14 residues. This chain's CDR3 is CSAEERTNTGELFF. The CDR3 nucleotides read TGCAGCGCGGAGGAACGGACGAACACCGGGGAGCTGTTTTTT.

There are a few counts of this clone. The chain carries TRBV2 and TRBJ1-4; tentatively, D is TRBD1 (5 bases). Germline-derived CDR1 and CDR2 are SNHLY and FYNNEI. This CDR3 comprises 12 residues. V gave up 8 bases and J gave up 7 bases, with 11 bases separating them. In DNA, the CDR3 is TGTGCCAGCGGAGGGGATGGTGAAAAACTGTTTTTT. Encoded protein: CASGGDGEKLFF.

Only one count was recorded for this clone. The chain is built from TRBV29-1 and TRBJ2-7; tentatively, D is TRBD2 (6 bases). CDR3 length: 12 amino acids. V was clipped by 6 bases and J by 3 bases, with 12 bases between them. Per germline, CDR1 SQVTM and CDR2 ANQGSEA. As DNA, the CDR3 is TGCAGCGTCCTCAGGCGGGGCTACGAGCAGTACTTC. This codes for CSVLRRGYEQYF.

This rearrangement joins TRBV28 to TRBJ2-1; D gene unclear. The CDR3 consists of 12 residues. V lost 10 bases and J lost 5, with 12 bases in between. Germline V gives CDR1 MDHEN, CDR2 SYDVKM. CDR3 amino acids: CAITNSHNEQFF. The CDR3 bases are TGTGCCATCACAAACAGCCACAATGAGCAGTTCTTC.

The V call is TRBV5-1, the J call TRBJ2-4; 14 bases map to TRBD2. The CDR3 consists of 16 residues. CDR1 is SGHRS, CDR2 YFSETQ, per germline. V was pared by 4 bases and J by 7 bases, with 7 bases of the junction left unmatched. The CDR3 region is CASSPGLAGGGNIQYF. Written as DNA, the CDR3 is TGCGCCAGCAGCCCCGGACTAGCGGGGGGCGGGAACATTCAGTACTTC. Looking up the rest from reference TRBV5-1 and TRBJ2-4 gives the full variable domain: KAGVTQTPRYLIKTRGQQVTLSCSPISGHRSVSWYQQTPGQGLQFLFEYFSETQRNKGNFPGRFSGRQFSNSRSEMNVSTLELGDSALYLCASSPGLAGGGNIQYFGAGTRLSVL.

V and J are TRBV7-8 and TRBJ2-5, with TRBD1 matching 9 bases. CDR1 and CDR2 (germline): SGHVS, FQNEAQ. Trimming at V came to 5 bases and at J to 2 bases, leaving 12 bases not matched to a gene. The CDR3 extends over 17 amino acids. The chain's CDR3 is CASSQYGTGWAQETQYF. The CDR3 DNA follows: TGTGCCAGCAGCCAATACGGGACAGGGTGGGCTCAAGAGACCCAGTACTTC.

With regard to this clone: The sample carries other DNA sequences with the same CDR3. The chain links TRBV7-2 to TRBJ2-7, with a tentative D call TRBD1 (5 bases). CDR1 is SGHTA and CDR2 is FQGNSA in the germline V gene. This CDR3 region has 13 residues. Trimming took 1 base from V and 2 from J, leaving 6 bases between them. This CDR3 reads CASSLVDTYEQYF. CDR3 bases: TGTGCCAGCAGCTTAGTGGACACCTACGAGCAGTACTTC.

V gene TRBV15 combines with J gene TRBJ1-2, with D hard to call. The CDR3 spans 16 residues. The V gene's germline CDR1 is LNHNV and CDR2 YYDKDF (reference sequence). V gave up 0 bases and J gave up 4 bases, with 15 bases separating them. The CDR3 DNA follows: TGTGCCACCAGCAGAGATCTCAGCGCCCCAGTCTATGGCTACACCTTC. This gives the protein CATSRDLSAPVYGYTF.

This clone was seen a few times. The chain couples TRBV7-2 to TRBJ2-2; no firm D call. Germline-derived CDR1 and CDR2 are SGHTA and FQGNSA. The CDR3 contains 15 residues. V lost 1 base, J lost 0 bases, and 6 bases lay in between. The CDR3 region has the DNA TGTGCCAGCAGCTTAGTTGGCTCGAACACCGGGGAGCTGTTTTTT. This translates into CASSLVGSNTGELFF.

This clone came up a few times. J is TRBJ1-1 and V is TRBV5-1, with no clear D. Germline CDR1 reads SGHRS; CDR2 reads YFSETQ. V was trimmed by 0 bases and J by 3 bases, leaving 12 bases between them. The CDR3 runs to 15 residues. The CDR3 sequence: CASSLGVGLDTEAFF. As DNA, the CDR3 is TGCGCCAGCAGCTTGGGGGTGGGCTTGGACACTGAAGCTTTCTTT.

This clone was picked up a small number of times. The chain couples TRBV5-8 to TRBJ1-1; D not resolved. The CDR3 length is 14 residues. Germline V gene sequence: CDR1 SGHTS, CDR2 YDEGEE. The ends were cut back, 4 bases at V and 1 base at J, with 11 bases in the middle. CDR3 protein: CASSPGGENTEAFF. Here the CDR3 DNA reads TGTGCCAGCAGCCCGGGCGGGGAGAACACTGAAGCTTTCTTT.

The rearrangement links TRBV2 to TRBJ2-7; TRBD1 might be the D (6 bases). This CDR3 spans 14 amino acids. Trimming removed 7 bases at V and 0 bases at J, with 13 bases between. Germline V gene sequence: CDR1 SNHLY, CDR2 FYNNEI. In DNA, the CDR3 is TGTGCCAGCATTTGGGGGCAGAGCTCCTACGAGCAGTACTTC. Its protein is CASIWGQSSYEQYF.

The J gene is TRBJ2-2, the V gene TRBV6-4, with TRBD1 identical over 10 bases. Germline V gene sequence: CDR1 MRHNA, CDR2 SNTAGT. J was trimmed by 4 bases and V by 4 bases; bases with no gene match: 3. This CDR3 contains 15 residues. The CDR3 sequence: CASSGQGASTGELFF. As DNA, the CDR3 is TGTGCCAGCAGTGGACAGGGGGCAAGCACCGGGGAGCTGTTTTTT.

This CDR3 is CAWSVDTGGPGNTIYF. CDR3 DNA: TGTGCCTGGAGTGTAGATACAGGGGGCCCTGGAAACACCATATATTTT. J is TRBJ1-3 and V is TRBV30, with TRBD1 identical over 9 bases. This CDR3 has 16 residues. Germline values: CDR1 GTSNPN, CDR2 SVGIG (reference sequence). Losses at the gene ends were 0 bases for V and 2 bases for J; bases not matched to a gene: 5. Filled out from reference TRBV30 and TRBJ1-3, the complete variable domain reads SQTIHQWPATLVQPVGSPLSLECTVEGTSNPNLYWYRQAAGRGLQLLFYSVGIGQISSEVPQNLSASRPQDRQFILSSKKLLLSDSGFYLCAWSVDTGGPGNTIYFGEGSWLTVV.